This note documents a single T cell receptor (beta chain) sequence. This clone's antigen is unknown. The record has no base qualities; no much larger clone is one base away. Synthetic TCR analog templates were spiked into each PCR so that absolute template abundance could be estimated from read counts. TCRbeta CDR3 regions were amplified from genomic DNA with bias-controlled V and J gene primers using the immunoSEQ assay. Sequencing of rearranged TCRbeta segments was performed at approximately 20X coverage. Concerning the study's data processing: Clustering was used to correct sequencing errors, and CDR3s were annotated against IMGT to assign V, D and J genes. Only productive TCRbeta rearrangements were used in downstream analyses, excluding out-of-frame or stop-codon sequences. Clonality was computed as one minus Shannon entropy normalized by the log of the number of unique productive sequences. Fisher's exact test with Benjamini-Hochberg correction, using a cutoff of adjusted p below 0.01, was how clones that differed between time points or between blood and tumor were identified. The source is immuneACCESS, and TCRdb retained only in-frame sequences with V and J called. Part of the clones is not carried over; for the studies checked, unresolved V genes explain less than half of this, and the remainder is unexplained. D and trimming were read from the DNA, whereas the V and J calls and clone size are those reported in that table. The sample profile shows tens of thousands of clones; 82% of them were found once. The ten largest clones capture more than 1.5% of the sample.

Sample time point, as interpreted from the label and publication: peripheral blood 6 weeks after treatment start. A cohort of around 28 patients with locally advanced or metastatic urothelial carcinoma, treated at Memorial Sloan Kettering on a trial protocol, was included. Peripheral blood mononuclear cells were collected from each patient pretreatment and during treatment, giving between 1 and 8 total time points per patient. The Qiagen DNeasy Blood extraction kit was used to purify genomic DNA from total PBMCs and tumor samples. Collected pretreatment and during treatment, PBMCs were isolated and stored as previously described. The record originates from a study of PD-L1 blockade in urothelial cancer (dated by TCRdb to about 2017). Turning to the overall study: Therapy was started at some point between 2014 and 2016 for all patients, and atezolizumab 1,200 mg was administered intravenously every 3 weeks. About 85% of the 29 patients were males with bladder-origin urothelial cancer, and about 60% of the roughly 30 reported a prior smoking history. An ECOG performance status of 0 or 1 was recorded for the patients, and 0 to 3 prior chemotherapy regimens had been received by the patients. Blood samples were analyzed 3 weeks after the start of treatment (second dose) and 6 weeks after the start of treatment. Blood samples gave a median of roughly 150,000 T cells and 80,000 or so unique TCRs, with a median clonality of approximately 0.08. An exploratory multi-omic analysis was conducted of the somatic, immune and clinical correlates of response to PD-L1 blockade with atezolizumab in urothelial cancer. TCR sequencing covered pretreatment tumor samples and matched, serially collected peripheral blood taken before and after atezolizumab treatment. Durable clinical benefit was defined as progression-free survival longer than 6 months, and TCR features were also tested against progression-free and overall survival. In the same patients, pretreatment tumors underwent whole exome sequencing and RNA sequencing in addition to TCR sequencing. Nine patients reached durable clinical benefit, while 20 patients did not. Approximately 29 patients had pretreatment blood TCR-seq, about 25 had at least one posttreatment blood collection, and about 25 had tumor TCR-seq.

Summary of the overall study and its limitations: Among patients with durable benefit, tumor-associated TCR clones showed greater expansion in peripheral blood 3 weeks after treatment started (n ≈ 20, p = 0.022). Because the sample size was small (n ≈ 30) and many exploratory analyses were performed, the results are intended to be hypothesis-generating. A pretreatment peripheral blood TCR clonality below the median was linked to improved progression-free and overall survival.

In the germline V gene (reference sequence), CDR1 corresponds to WNHNN and CDR2 to SYGVQD. The CDR3 runs 14 amino acids, cysteine and phenylalanine included. Kept here is only the CDR3 DNA, which spans 42 bases and is read in frame from base 1. The V and J ends are trimmed by 5 bases and 2 bases, leaving 11 bases between them. The sample consisted of PBMCs, taken around atezolizumab (anti-PD-L1) treatment. The clonotype was recovered from a man between 70 and 80 years old with urothelial cancer. The V and J genes are TRBV10-1 and TRBJ2-3; the D region possibly corresponds to TRBD2 (5 bases align). The nucleotide sequence is TGCGCCAGCAGTTCTGGACTGTTCACAGATACGCAGTATTTT. Its coded protein is CASSSGLFTDTQYF.